Below are 22 T cell receptor beta chains sequenced from a single sample in a study of blood T cell repertoires in COVID-19. Only in-frame clones appear in the TCRdb table, and some are missing; sequencing was by immunoSEQ multiplex PCR. The repertoire consists of roughly 88,000 clones, with around 88% occurring once and the leading ten covering around 17%. Sequencing input: peripheral blood. The receptors were sampled from an older woman with COVID-19, enrolled during active disease.

V is TRBV2 and J is TRBJ2-5, with TRBD1 identical over 10 bases. The germline CDR1 and CDR2 sequences are SNHLY and FYNNEI. The V and J ends lost 6 bases and 2 bases, in that order; junction bases with no gene match: 3. CDR3 length equals 14 residues. CDR3 residues: CASSEGQGQETQYF. The CDR3 bases are TGTGCCAGCAGCGAGGGACAGGGGCAAGAGACCCAGTACTTC.

This chain joins TRBV2 and TRBJ2-1, with 7 bases identical to TRBD1. Trimming at V came to 6 bases and at J to 5 bases, leaving 7 bases not matched to a gene. Germline loops: CDR1 SNHLY, CDR2 FYNNEI. CDR3 length: 14 residues. The CDR3 sequence is CASRRQGLDNEQFF. The CDR3 coding sequence is TGTGCCAGCAGGCGACAGGGTTTGGACAATGAGCAGTTCTTC.

This chain connects TRBV24-1 to TRBJ2-3, with 11 bases aligning to TRBD1. Germline V gene lookup returns CDR1 KGHDR and CDR2 SFDVKD. The V gene end was trimmed by 4 bases and the J gene end by 3 bases; junction bases not matched to a gene: 5. The CDR3 spans 16 residues. DNA of the CDR3: TGTGCCACCAGTGAGCGGACAGGGGGCGGGACAGATACGCAGTATTTT. Translating it yields CATSERTGGGTDTQYF.

The rearrangement joins TRBV28 to TRBJ2-3; 7 nucleotides line up with TRBD2. The germline CDR1 and CDR2 sequences are MDHEN and SYDVKM. Trimming took 3 bases from V and 3 from J; bases not matched to a gene: 3. This CDR3 contains 14 residues. The CDR3 sequence is CASSLPGGTDTQYF. The CDR3, as DNA: TGTGCCAGCAGTTTGCCCGGGGGGACAGATACGCAGTATTTT.

This sequence joins TRBV7-2 and TRBJ2-2; no definite D call. The V and J ends lost 1 base and 4 bases respectively, with 13 bases between them. The germline CDR1 and CDR2 sequences are SGHTA and FQGNSA. The CDR3 spans 16 residues. This CDR3 reads CASSLGSGIRTGELFF. CDR3 nucleotide sequence: TGTGCCAGCAGCTTAGGGAGTGGTATTCGCACCGGGGAGCTGTTTTTT.

The rearrangement joins TRBV6-5 to TRBJ2-2; a possible D gene is TRBD1 (6 bases). V was shortened by 2 bases and J by 4 bases, with 14 bases between the two germline ends. This CDR3 is 16 amino acids long. The germline CDR1 and CDR2 sequences are MNHEY and SVGAGI. CDR3 loop: CASSYLGGRSTGELFF. The CDR3 DNA reads as TGTGCCAGCAGTTACCTTGGGGGCCGGTCCACCGGGGAGCTGTTTTTT.

The chain uses TRBV7-9 and TRBJ2-3; D remains ambiguous. Between the trimmed V and J ends, which lost 5 bases and 6 bases, there was a span of 24 bases. The CDR3 consists of 17 residues. In germline, CDR1 is SEHNR, CDR2 FQNEAQ (reference sequence). The CDR3 nucleotides are TGTGCCAGCAGCCCACCTACCCAGTTTGGGCCATGGGATACGCAGTATTTT. Protein sequence: CASSPPTQFGPWDTQYF.

This chain uses TRBV7-2 with TRBJ2-5; 7 bases are a match to TRBD1. CDR1 is SGHTA and CDR2 is FQGNSA in the germline V gene. This CDR3 spans 15 amino acids. The junction had 8 bases not matched to a gene; V was cut back by 5 bases and J by 2 bases. As DNA, the CDR3 is TGTGCCAGCAGCGTATCCGGGACAGATCAAGAGACCCAGTACTTC. Amino acid sequence: CASSVSGTDQETQYF.

The chain has TRBV27 and TRBJ2-3; tentatively, D is TRBD2 (6 bases). The CDR3 runs 14 residues. The germline CDR1 and CDR2 sequences are MNHEY and SMNVEV (reference sequence). The ends were cut back, 5 bases at V and 1 base at J, with 10 bases in the middle. CDR3 sequence: CASSPDYRTDTQYF. DNA of the CDR3: TGTGCCAGCAGTCCGGACTATCGCACAGATACGCAGTATTTT.

V gene TRBV10-3 combines with J gene TRBJ1-2, with D tentatively TRBD1 (5 bases). Per the germline V gene, CDR1 is ENHRY and CDR2 is SYGVKD. The CDR3 is made up of 13 amino acids. Between the trimmed V and J ends, which lost 6 bases and 7 bases, there was a span of 15 bases. The CDR3 spells CAIRAPGDSGYTF. The CDR3 nucleotides read TGTGCCATCAGAGCCCCCGGGGACTCTGGCTACACCTTC.

This chain uses TRBV6-2 or TRBV6-3 with TRBJ1-5; the D gene is possibly TRBD1 (5 bases). The V gene lost 6 bases and the J gene lost 6 bases, with 15 bases spanning the gap. Germline CDR1 and CDR2: MNHEY and SVGEGT. This CDR3 is 14 amino acids long. CDR3 sequence: CASSAGQGIQPQHF. The DNA of the CDR3 is TGTGCCAGCAGCGCCGGACAAGGTATTCAGCCCCAGCATTTT.

The chain couples TRBV7-2 to TRBJ1-1, with 7 bases matching TRBD1. V shed 5 bases and J 4 bases; nucleotides not matched to a gene: 4. This CDR3 comprises 13 residues. The germline CDR1 and CDR2 sequences are SGHTA and FQGNSA. The CDR3 is CASSAYRGTEAFF. The CDR3 DNA reads as TGTGCCAGCAGCGCGTACAGGGGCACTGAAGCTTTCTTT. Together with reference TRBV7-2 and TRBJ1-1, the CDR3 gives the full variable domain: GAGVSQSPSNKVTEKGKDVELRCDPISGHTALYWYRQSLGQGLEFLIYFQGNSAPDKSGLPSDRFSAERTGGSVSTLTIQRTQQEDSAVYLCASSAYRGTEAFFGQGTRLTVV.

The gene calls are TRBV5-1 and TRBJ1-1, with D possibly TRBD1 on 5 matching bases. Germline assignment: CDR1 SGHRS and CDR2 YFSETQ. Trimming cost V 4 bases and J 5 bases, with 15 bases left between them. The CDR3 loop spans 14 amino acids. The CDR3, as DNA: TGCGCCAGCAGCGCAGCAACAGGTGGTACTGAAGCTTTCTTT. Protein product: CASSAATGGTEAFF.

This chain links TRBV19 with TRBJ2-1; a possible D gene is TRBD2 (6 bases). There are 15 residues in the CDR3. Germline-derived CDR1 and CDR2 are LNHDA and SQIVND (reference sequence). The ends were cut back, 1 base at V and 0 bases at J, with 7 bases in the middle. CDR3 sequence: CASSIGGNSYNEQFF. The CDR3 DNA is TGTGCCAGTAGTATAGGCGGGAACTCCTACAATGAGCAGTTCTTC.

J is TRBJ2-7 and V is TRBV9, with D possibly TRBD2 on 5 matching bases. V was clipped by 0 bases and J by 1 base, with 8 bases between them. CDR3 length equals 14 residues. CDR1 and CDR2 (germline): SGDLS, YYNGEE. The chain's CDR3 is CASSVVAGSYEQYF. CDR3 bases: TGTGCCAGCAGCGTAGTGGCGGGTTCCTACGAGCAGTACTTC. The whole variable domain, filled in from reference TRBV9 and TRBJ2-7, reads DSGVTQTPKHLITATGQRVTLRCSPRSGDLSVYWYQQSLDQGLQFLIQYYNGEERAKGNILERFSAQQFPDLHSELNLSSLELGDSALYFCASSVVAGSYEQYFGPGTRLTVT.

The J gene is TRBJ1-4, the V gene TRBV5-5; 7 bases are a match to TRBD1. The CDR3 sequence is 15 residues long. In germline, CDR1 is SGHKS, CDR2 YYEKEE (reference sequence). The J segment lost 5 bases and the V segment lost 0 bases, leaving 4 bases of the junction unmatched. The CDR3 here is CASSLGGGWNEKLFF. For the CDR3, the DNA is TGTGCCAGCAGCTTGGGAGGGGGCTGGAATGAAAAACTGTTTTTT. Complete variable domain (other parts from reference TRBV5-5 and TRBJ1-4): DAGVTQSPTHLIKTRGQQVTLRCSPISGHKSVSWYQQVLGQGPQFIFQYYEKEERGRGNFPDRFSARQFPNYSSELNVNALLLGDSALYLCASSLGGGWNEKLFFGSGTQLSVL.

The V call is TRBV2, the J call TRBJ2-5, with a tentative D call TRBD2 (5 bases). Trimming pared 4 bases from V and 5 bases from J, leaving 14 bases between. CDR3 length equals 14 residues. Germline-derived CDR1 and CDR2 are SNHLY and FYNNEI. The CDR3 DNA is TGTGCCAGCAGTGCCCTTCTGAGAGGGGAGACCCAGTACTTC. Translating it yields CASSALLRGETQYF.

This chain links TRBV6-1 with TRBJ2-1, with 8 bases aligning to TRBD2. The CDR3 length is 16 residues. V was pared by 2 bases and J by 8 bases, with 11 bases of the junction left unmatched. Germline lookup yields CDR1 MNHNS and CDR2 SASEGT. CDR3 bases: TGTGCCAGCAGTGAATTCCTCGGGGGGGGGCTGGATGAGCAGTTCTTC. Protein product: CASSEFLGGGLDEQFF.

The chain is built from TRBV27 and TRBJ1-5, with 7 bases that match TRBD1. This CDR3 spans 15 amino acids. V lost 7 bases to trimming and J lost 1 base; unmatched junction nucleotides: 7. Germline CDR1 and CDR2: MNHEY and SMNVEV (reference sequence). In DNA form, the CDR3 reads TGTGCCAGCAACAAAGACAGGGTGAGCAATCAGCCCCAGCATTTT. It translates to CASNKDRVSNQPQHF.

The V call is TRBV27, the J call TRBJ2-7, with 7 bases lining up with TRBD2. Per germline, CDR1 MNHEY and CDR2 SMNVEV (reference sequence). The V gene end was trimmed by 8 bases and the J gene end by 5 bases; junction bases not matched to a gene: 6. This CDR3 spans 12 amino acids. The DNA for the CDR3 is TGTGCCAGCTGGACGGGGGGAAACGAGCAGTACTTC. It is translated as CASWTGGNEQYF.

This clone was seen a single time. The V call is TRBV6-4, the J call TRBJ2-3; 8 nucleotides align to TRBD2. Germline trimming cut 3 bases from V and 0 bases from J; bases unmatched to any gene: 2. The CDR3 covers 15 residues. CDR1 is MRHNA, CDR2 SNTAGT, per germline. CDR3 region: CASSEASGSTDTQYF. CDR3 in DNA: TGTGCCAGCAGTGAGGCTAGCGGGAGCACAGATACGCAGTATTTT.

The genes are TRBV29-1 and TRBJ2-1, with D perhaps TRBD1 (6 bases). The CDR3 covers 15 residues. V was cut by 6 bases and J by 3 bases, with 18 bases left in between. Germline lookup yields CDR1 SQVTM and CDR2 ANQGSEA. The CDR3 is CSVGDWGPGYNEQFF. CDR3 sequence (DNA): TGCAGCGTGGGCGATTGGGGGCCGGGCTACAATGAGCAGTTCTTC.